This T cell receptor (beta chain) was captured by sequencing in a study of blood T cell repertoires in COVID-19. Looking at the study overall: Sites in the United States, Italy and Spain provided acute and convalescent COVID-19 samples. PBMCs, B-cell-depleted T cells, or T cells provided the cDNA or gDNA that made up the material.

Original analysis: The authors estimated nucleated cell counts from reference gene primer amplification. Data came from immunoSEQ multiplex PCR; TCRdb stores just in-frame clones and leaves some out. V and J calls and clone size come straight from that table; D and trimming were deduced from the DNA. The sample yields 250,000 to 350,000 clones, about 80% seen once. V was trimmed by 5 bases and J by 4 bases, leaving 14 bases between them. This CDR3 spans 13 amino acids. CDR1 SQVTM and CDR2 ANQGSEA come from the germline V gene. The rearrangement links TRBV29-1 to TRBJ1-1; D gene uncertain. The sample taken for sequencing was peripheral blood. The sequence was obtained from a person between 65 and 79 years old with COVID-19, enrolled during active disease. CDR3 protein: CSVIVAEGTEAFF. In DNA form, the CDR3 reads TGCAGCGTTATAGTGGCGGAAGGCACTGAAGCTTTCTTT.